This T cell receptor beta chain emerged from a study of vaccination and CD4 T cells after COVID-19. The overall study: It was a median about 93 days after diagnosis, with a range of 35 to 161, that post-COVID samples were drawn.

In regard to this clonotype: What it recognizes is unknown.

CDR3 size: 16 residues. From germline, CDR1 is LNHNV and CDR2 YYDKDF (reference sequence). Trimming pared 3 bases from V and 5 bases from J, leaving 17 bases between. Treatment noted: approximately nine-day PBMC culture with coronavirus spike peptide pools or control peptides (ViraFEST assay). Oncomine TCR Beta short-read sequencing was applied to DNA from cultured CD4+ T cells. TCRdb fed the PCR reads into MiXCR, producing one record per CDR3 protein. The sample lists 6,500 to 8,500 distinct CDR3 sequences, roughly four fifths seen once, with roughly a sixth in the top ten. The specimen sequenced was CD4+ T cells from blood, cultured in vitro. This clonotype was obtained from a human donor who had recovered from COVID-19. The genes are TRBV15 and TRBJ2-1; possibly TRBD1 for D (6 bases). CDR3: CATSRLVTGSHNEQFF. CDR3 coding DNA: TGTGCCACCAGCAGGCTCGTTACAGGGTCCCACAATGAGCAGTTCTTC.